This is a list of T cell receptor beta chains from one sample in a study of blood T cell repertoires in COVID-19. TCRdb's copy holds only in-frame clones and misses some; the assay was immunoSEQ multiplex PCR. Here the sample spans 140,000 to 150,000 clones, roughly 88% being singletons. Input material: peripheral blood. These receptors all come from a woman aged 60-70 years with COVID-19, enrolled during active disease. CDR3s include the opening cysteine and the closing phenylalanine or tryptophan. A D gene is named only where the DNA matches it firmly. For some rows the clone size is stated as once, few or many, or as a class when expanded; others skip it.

CAISLQRNEKLFF TRBJ1-4 NA NA TRBV6-5
CASSVDSYPYEQYF TRBJ2-7 NA NA TRBV9
CAWRDLGRGGTDTQYF TRBJ2-3 NA TRBD2 TRBV30
CASSWRGGSGNTIYF TRBJ1-3 few NA TRBV5-8
CSVVLEIDTEAFF TRBJ1-1 NA NA TRBV29-1
CASSRTARSEEALHF TRBJ1-6 NA NA TRBV27
CASSFGGPGTDTQYF TRBJ2-3 NA NA TRBV5-4
CASSIRMWQGAVHQPQHF TRBJ1-5 NA TRBD1 TRBV19
CSVPKRKGAITEAFF TRBJ1-1 NA TRBD1 TRBV29-1
CASSKDKYDRGLNSPLHF TRBJ1-6 NA NA TRBV21-1
CASSLENGGAEETQYF TRBJ2-5 few TRBD2 TRBV5-1
CASVEGNYGYTF TRBJ1-2 NA NA TRBV7-9
CSASSGTGDGGYTF TRBJ1-2 NA TRBD1 TRBV20-1
CAADRGQTGELFF TRBJ2-2 NA TRBD1 TRBV7-9
CASSYTLAGGSDTQYF TRBJ2-3 NA TRBD2 TRBV5-4
CASSKQSRKRQETQYF TRBJ2-5 NA NA TRBV21-1
CASSPRLDRAGRWGYTF TRBJ1-2 once TRBD1 TRBV3-1/TRBV3-2
CASSSQGATDTQYF TRBJ2-3 NA TRBD1 TRBV7-2
CASSQGGGAVGELFF TRBJ2-2 NA TRBD2 TRBV4-1
CASRGGRGYGYTF TRBJ1-2 NA NA TRBV19
CSVGSGGETQYF TRBJ2-5 NA TRBD2 TRBV29-1
CASWSGQGGETQYF TRBJ2-5 once TRBD1 TRBV9
CASSLVQGANTIYF TRBJ1-3 NA TRBD1 TRBV5-1
CASSIDHGWTGGWNQPQHF TRBJ1-5 NA TRBD1 TRBV19
CASSRLGQGQETQYF TRBJ2-5 few TRBD1 TRBV14
CASSGDRAEDYGYTF TRBJ1-2 NA TRBD1 TRBV19
CASGTPLSMENTEAFF TRBJ1-1 NA NA TRBV19
CASSLGGHIDNSPLHF TRBJ1-6 NA NA TRBV28
CASSEVAAPGTGELFF TRBJ2-2 NA NA TRBV2
CASSETGNQPQHF TRBJ1-5 NA NA TRBV2
CSVAGTGDSDGYTF TRBJ1-2 NA TRBD1 TRBV29-1
CASAGRGNTIYF TRBJ1-3 NA NA TRBV5-4
CASSIAGRPQRGYEQYF TRBJ2-7 NA NA TRBV19
CASSQGVVRGWDEQYF TRBJ2-7 once NA TRBV4-3
CASSLGGQGNSPLHF TRBJ1-6 many TRBD1 TRBV11-2
CASSDLAGLTSSYEQYF TRBJ2-7 NA TRBD2 TRBV2
CASSFLAETYEQYF TRBJ2-7 NA TRBD2 TRBV5-1
CATSDPDIPGDEQYF TRBJ2-7 NA NA TRBV24-1
CASSYQTSGGAGQEQYF TRBJ2-7 NA TRBD2 TRBV5-6
CASSLGVRTGLAGELFF TRBJ2-2 NA NA TRBV7-9
CAISEGGSYEQYF TRBJ2-7 NA NA TRBV10-3